The rows below give T cell receptor beta chains drawn from one sample of a study of CD8 T cells in Susac syndrome. MiXCR, run by TCRdb on the immunoSEQ multiplex PCR reads, gives a single entry per CDR3 protein. The sample lists about 130,000 distinct CDR3 sequences; roughly 94% were seen once. Sample: CD8+ T cells from PBMCs. Every receptor here comes from a human donor with Susac syndrome. Both conserved end residues are part of each CDR3. D genes are given only for firm matches. Rows may omit the clone size; those that give it use once, few, many or a size class.

abundance	j_gene	v_gene	len	d_gene	CDR3aa	CDR3nt
NA	TRBJ1-4	TRBV14	16	NA	CASSHPTGRANEKLFF	TGTGCCAGCAGCCACCCAACAGGGAGGGCAAATGAAAAACTGTTTTTT
NA	TRBJ1-4	TRBV4-1	16	NA	CASSHNRRQAGPQLFF	TGCGCCAGCAGCCACAATCGAAGACAAGCGGGGCCTCAACTGTTTTTT
NA	TRBJ2-1	TRBV27	15	NA	CASSLGLAINNEQFF	TGTGCCAGCAGTTTAGGTCTAGCGATAAACAATGAGCAGTTCTTC
NA	TRBJ1-1	TRBV4-1	16	NA	CASSHRLPNIGSEAFF	TGCGCCAGCAGCCACCGACTTCCGAACATAGGCTCTGAAGCTTTCTTT
NA	TRBJ2-3	TRBV15	14	NA	CATSREAGADTQYF	TGTGCCACCAGCAGGGAGGCCGGAGCAGATACGCAGTATTTT
once	TRBJ1-5	TRBV27	16	TRBD1	CASRAGTDVSNQPQHF	TGTGCCAGCAGGGCAGGGACAGACGTTAGCAATCAGCCCCAGCATTTT
NA	TRBJ2-7	TRBV12-3/TRBV12-4	16	TRBD2	CASSPGLAGASYEQYF	TGTGCCAGCAGCCCAGGACTAGCGGGGGCGTCCTACGAGCAGTACTTC
NA	TRBJ2-7	TRBV30	15	NA	CAWSTLGQGSGEQYF	TGTGCCTGGAGTACCCTTGGGCAGGGTAGCGGCGAGCAGTACTTC
NA	TRBJ2-7	TRBV7-9	16	NA	CASSLARERDTYEQYF	TGTGCCAGCAGCTTAGCGCGAGAAAGGGACACCTACGAGCAGTACTTC
NA	TRBJ1-1	TRBV5-4	13	TRBD1	CASRPTGRTEAFF	TGTGCCAGCAGACCGACAGGGCGAACTGAAGCTTTCTTT
NA	TRBJ2-1	TRBV6-5	13	NA	CASSLESTNEQFF	TGTGCCAGCAGCCTAGAAAGTACCAATGAGCAGTTCTTC
NA	TRBJ2-1	TRBV15	13	TRBD2	CATSSRTGTSEFF	TGTGCCACCAGCTCGCGAACCGGGACTAGCGAGTTCTTC
NA	TRBJ2-5	TRBV5-4	13	NA	CASSLAYQETQYF	TGTGCCAGCAGCTTGGCCTACCAAGAGACCCAGTACTTC
NA	TRBJ1-5	TRBV7-2	14	TRBD1	CASSSDRVYQPQHF	TGTGCCAGCAGCTCCGACAGGGTATACCAGCCCCAGCATTTT
NA	TRBJ1-2	TRBV15	18	TRBD1	CATSRTEPGQGPGYGYTF	TGTGCCACCAGCAGAACGGAACCGGGACAGGGGCCAGGGTATGGCTACACCTTC
NA	TRBJ2-1	TRBV20-1	14	NA	CSASLGGDGDEQFF	TGCAGTGCATCCCTGGGGGGTGATGGGGATGAGCAGTTCTTC
NA	TRBJ2-1	TRBV5-6	11	NA	CASSLGGAGLF	TGTGCCAGCAGCTTGGGGGGGGCGGGCCTATTC
NA	TRBJ1-2	TRBV11-2	12	NA	CASSLGSYGYTF	TGTGCCAGCAGCTTAGGGAGCTATGGCTACACCTTC
NA	TRBJ2-1	TRBV6-5	15	TRBD1	CASSADRGGMGEQFF	TGTGCCAGCAGTGCAGACAGGGGTGGTATGGGTGAGCAGTTCTTC
NA	TRBJ2-5	TRBV14	16	NA	CASSQGEQSHGETQYF	TGTGCCAGCAGCCAGGGGGAACAGAGCCACGGTGAGACCCAGTACTTC
NA	TRBJ2-1	TRBV7-6	16	NA	CASSPRWQSPYNEQFF	TGTGCCAGCAGCCCGCGGTGGCAGTCCCCCTACAATGAGCAGTTCTTC
NA	TRBJ2-7	TRBV6-5	13	TRBD1	CASSTGGSYEQYF	TGTGCCAGCAGTACAGGGGGCTCCTACGAGCAGTACTTC
NA	TRBJ1-2	TRBV5-6	13	NA	CASAGNTNYGYTF	TGTGCCAGCGCTGGAAACACAAACTATGGCTACACCTTC
NA	TRBJ1-1	TRBV18	15	NA	CASSQKSGENTEAFF	TGTGCCAGCTCACAGAAAAGTGGGGAGAACACTGAAGCTTTCTTT
NA	TRBJ2-7	TRBV18	18	NA	CASSPRRWDGTPSYEQYF	TGTGCCAGCTCACCGCGGCGATGGGACGGAACTCCCTCCTACGAGCAGTACTTC
NA	TRBJ2-7	TRBV30	17	TRBD2	CAWSVRWGRGETDEQYF	TGTGCCTGGAGTGTACGTTGGGGGCGGGGGGAAACTGACGAGCAGTACTTC
NA	TRBJ2-1	TRBV27	12	NA	CASSFSYNEQFF	TGTGCCAGCAGTTTCTCCTACAATGAGCAGTTCTTC
NA	TRBJ2-1	TRBV7-6	15	NA	CASSRALAVYNEQFF	TGTGCCAGCAGCAGGGCACTAGCAGTCTACAATGAGCAGTTCTTC
NA	TRBJ1-5	TRBV28	14	TRBD1	CASKVQGGNQPQHF	TGTGCGAGCAAGGTACAGGGGGGCAATCAGCCCCAGCATTTT
NA	TRBJ1-2	TRBV29-1	11	NA	CSVPGHYGYTF	TGCAGCGTTCCGGGACACTATGGCTACACCTTC
NA	TRBJ1-1	TRBV4-1	18	NA	CASSPNGSGDRGSTEAFF	TGCGCCAGCAGCCCAAATGGGTCAGGGGATCGGGGATCCACTGAAGCTTTCTTT
NA	TRBJ2-5	TRBV15	15	TRBD1	CATSDPGTGQETQYF	TGTGCCACCAGCGACCCTGGGACAGGCCAAGAGACCCAGTACTTC
NA	TRBJ1-5	TRBV4-1	15	TRBD1	CASSPHRGSNQPQHF	TGCGCCAGCAGCCCACACAGGGGTAGCAATCAGCCCCAGCATTTT
NA	TRBJ2-7	TRBV18	13	TRBD2	CASSIGEGYEQYF	TGTGCCAGCTCAATCGGGGAGGGCTACGAGCAGTACTTC
NA	TRBJ1-1	TRBV7-2	15	NA	CASSQRLSWQTEAFF	TGTGCCAGCAGCCAGAGACTATCCTGGCAGACTGAAGCTTTCTTT
NA	TRBJ2-5	TRBV12-3/TRBV12-4	13	NA	CASSLRDQETQYF	TGTGCCAGCAGTTTGCGGGACCAAGAGACCCAGTACTTC
NA	TRBJ2-3	TRBV11-2	15	NA	CASSLGQVGTDTQYF	TGTGCCAGCAGCTTAGGACAGGTGGGCACAGATACGCAGTATTTT
NA	TRBJ2-7	TRBV3-1	14	NA	CASSQFFGLNEQYF	TGTGCCAGCAGCCAGTTTTTCGGACTTAACGAGCAGTACTTC
once	TRBJ2-5	TRBV7-2	15	TRBD2	CASSISGGTQETQYF	TGTGCCAGCAGCATTAGCGGGGGGACGCAAGAGACCCAGTACTTC
NA	TRBJ2-2	TRBV29-1	13	TRBD1	CSADTGDTGELFF	TGCAGCGCAGATACAGGGGACACCGGGGAGCTGTTTTTT